This record concerns one T cell receptor beta chain sequence. Profiled with immunoSEQ multiplex PCR; TCRdb holds only in-frame clones, not every one. The table records approximately 160,000 clones, around 90% of them present only once. These data are taken from a study of control samples from healthy donors and cancer patients. Between the trimmed V and J ends, which lost 9 bases and 4 bases, there was a span of 9 bases. The CDR3 consists of 11 residues. CDR1 and CDR2 from the germline V gene are SNHLY and FYNNEI. This clonotype was obtained from a woman aged 40 to 49 in good health. The sequencing sample was made of blood. The chain carries TRBV2 and TRBJ1-1; weak D call: TRBD1 (5 bases). Written as DNA, the CDR3 is TGTGCCAGGGGGGGTGGCACTGAAGCTTTCTTT. Amino acid sequence: CARGGGTEAFF.